This T cell receptor (beta chain) was recovered during a study of blood T cells in healthy people across ages. It was around 10 milliliters of peripheral blood that were drawn from each donor. Points from the study as a whole: Naive T cell percentage by flow cytometry tracked strongly with beta diversity.

A word on this clonotype: Antigen specificity is unknown.

Sample-barcoded 5' priming and a J-beta primer mix drove a second PCR of roughly 7 to 11 cycles. Each cDNA molecule carried a tag from a template-switch adaptor that contained 12 random nucleotides. Each of the samples gave a minimum of 2.5 million paired-end reads that contained CDR3. TCRdb re-called the 5' RACE reads with MiXCR, one entry per CDR3 protein. The table shows over 950,000 distinct CDR3 sequences, with roughly half occurring only once. The TCR comes from a woman in her sixties or seventies in good health. What was sequenced was blood.

This chain's CDR3 is CASSTRAGAAETQYF. The CDR3, as DNA: TGTGCCAGCAGTACGAGAGCGGGAGCGGCAGAGACCCAGTACTTC. The chain links TRBV2 to TRBJ2-5; TRBD2 aligns across 8 bases. CDR1 is SNHLY, CDR2 FYNNEI, per germline. V trimming: 5 bases; J trimming: 4 bases; junction bases outside the gene matches: 9. CDR3 size: 15 residues.